Listed here is a single T cell receptor beta chain. This clonotype was observed a handful of times. Its antigen remains unidentified. Base qualities were left out, and no much larger clone turns up one base away. The data stem from a study of Graves' ophthalmopathy and Graves' hyperthyroidism (dated by TCRdb to the late 2010s). For the study in its entirety: Hyperthyroidism was considered stable if no progression to ophthalmopathy occurred within 18 months of follow-up. In about 6 hyperthyroidism patients, the T-cell repertoire of thyroid tissue was compared with the T-cell repertoire of blood. To explore V-J signatures that distinguish ophthalmopathy from hyperthyroidism, a discovery set of more than 90 patients was enrolled, made up of 43 with ophthalmopathy and some 56 with stable hyperthyroidism. For independent validation, a separate cohort was made up of about 18 hyperthyroidism patients plus 17 patients who later progressed from hyperthyroidism to ophthalmopathy. In total, 135 blood samples were TCR-sequenced: some 43 ophthalmopathy, some 75 hyperthyroidism and some 17 hyperthyroidism-to-ophthalmopathy patients. After sampling, hyperthyroidism patients received methimazole starting at 30 mg daily, and ophthalmopathy patients received high-dose intravenous methylprednisolone. The study used signatures of the TCR beta repertoire to tell Graves' ophthalmopathy apart from Graves' hyperthyroidism and to predict which patients would progress to ophthalmopathy.

Via the germline V gene, CDR1 is SGHRS and CDR2 YFSETQ. Spanning cysteine to phenylalanine, the CDR3 consists of 14 amino acids. CDR3 DNA only is kept here, 42 bases in frame from base 1. Deletion took 0 bases off V and 3 bases off J, with a span of 10 bases between the germline ends. The paper's findings and limits, for the study overall: Among expanded thyroid clonotypes with frequency above 0.001, most also showed up in blood, which suggests that blood repertoires may reflect the thyroid immune response. Sample size was not predetermined statistically, and investigators were not blinded to group allocation. The 13-signature model separated ophthalmopathy from stable hyperthyroidism with around 90% sensitivity and 81.08% specificity in cross-validation, and 80%/75% in the test set. In validation, the model predicted ophthalmopathy progression with more than 70% sensitivity and less than 80% specificity; eleven to twelve predicted patients were CT-confirmed with GO in a median of approximately six months.

For repertoire sequencing, TCR beta CDR3 regions were amplified from RNA transcripts. The first round of RT-PCR was done with HTBI primers and the Qiagen OneStep RT-PCR kit, and was followed by a second round of multiplex PCR, then size selection and purification. Libraries were sequenced paired-end with 100 bp reads on an Illumina HiSeq2000. Processing in the source paper ran as follows. SOAPnuke was used to process the reads, removing any read that contained adapters or uncalled bases, had a mean Phred below 15, or lacked an exact match to the constant primer or identifier. COPE v1.2.5 was used to merge the high-quality paired reads. Clonotypes were defined as unique nucleotide sequences and were aligned to IMGT TRB V, D and J references using MiTCR v1.1. The analysis was limited to V-J combinations with a frequency above 0.0001, which together covered over 99% of the repertoires. A TCR clonal expansion and chaos score per V-J combination was defined as the ratio of F50 clonal expansion to chaos observed in the TCRdist matrix. Welch's t-statistics and random forest were used to narrow the features down to 13 V-J combinations, which were then fed into a naive Bayes classifier. The Morisita-Horn index was used to measure how similar the thyroid and blood repertoires were. The raw public reads went through TCRdb reprocessing: fastp at Q25, MiXCR clone calling, in-frame beta chains kept. Each entry is one CDR3 protein sequence, shown with its most common DNA and genes. The V and J calls shown here were made by TCRdb, not taken from the authors' results. This sample is represented by around 1,000,000 distinct CDR3 sequences; about two fifths of them were singletons. Roughly 10% of the sample is held by the ten biggest clonotypes.

Hyperthyroidism patients were newly diagnosed, with disease duration under 2 months, and aged 18 to 65 years. Patients with other autoimmune diseases, uncontrolled infections, pregnancy or lactation were excluded. Clinical symptoms, serum thyroxine, TRAb, thyroid ultrasound and orbital computed tomography formed the basis of the diagnosis. Total RNA was extracted using Trizol reagent, and RNA quality was checked on an Agilent 2100 Bioanalyzer. The TCR originated in an adult man with Graves' hyperthyroidism. The sequence joins TRBV5-1 to TRBJ2-7; a tentative D call is TRBD1 (6 bases match). The sample comprised peripheral blood or thyroid tissue (not recorded which). Read as DNA, the sequence is TGCGCCAGCAGCTTGGGACAGGAAATCTACGAGCAGTACTTC. The translation is CASSLGQEIYEQYF.